Described below is a single T cell receptor beta chain sequence and its context. The clone's antigen remains unknown. Base-call qualities are not available, and no considerably larger clone is one nucleotide away. In total, fewer than 750 healthy bone marrow donors made up the cohort. At the time of sampling, every cohort member was nominally healthy, though immune exposures that went unrecorded were likely present. The donor was CMV seropositive and was included in the group of about 290 seropositive cohort members. Each donor provided a peripheral blood sample, and peripheral blood mononuclear cells were used for TCR beta sequencing. Genomic DNA was extracted from the blood cell samples with the Qiagen DNeasy Blood Extraction Kit. Libraries were constructed by the immunoSEQ multiplex PCR assay. A mixture of 60 forward primers for TCR Vbeta segments and 13 reverse primers for TCR Jbeta segments was used in the multiplex PCR. The CDR3 region of rearranged TCR beta genes was amplified from genomic DNA with a multiplex PCR assay. The Illumina HiSeq System was used to sequence the amplified TCR beta libraries as 87-base-pair reads. The original methods were these. In a later analysis, some 80 million unique TCR beta chains were counted across the 650 to 750 repertoires, and roughly 9.9 million of these chains were shared by at least two donors. Raw reads were error-corrected and collapsed into unique sequences with a nearest-neighbor algorithm that merged closely related sequences to remove PCR and sequencing errors. V, D and J gene segments were assigned by aligning CDR3 sequences to IMGT reference sequences. Each retained sequence needed at least a six-nucleotide match to both a V gene segment and a J gene segment. A rearrangement was called productive if the CDR3 had no stop codons and remained in frame with V and J, and every other rearrangement was called non-productive. CDR3 was defined by IMGT convention, running from the second conserved V-encoded cysteine to the conserved J-encoded phenylalanine. The earlier analysis of a few hundred of the donors excluded any sequence lacking an unambiguous match to a single V gene segment. In an earlier analysis of some 590 of the donors, a V segment was called functional when productive rearrangements were above 56.7%, and segregating when the standard deviation between donors exceeded 5%. To diagnose cytomegalovirus status from the catalog of TCR beta chain sequences, a statistical classification framework was built. In a later analysis, V and J genes were assigned by comparing TCR nucleotide sequences against IMGT/GENE-DB human TR gene sequences. A later analysis assigned CDR3 sequences and most-parsimonious VDJ recombination scenarios with the TCRdist pipeline. In a later analysis, each TCR beta chain was defined by its CDR3 amino acid sequence together with its V-gene family, and reads without a unique V-gene family were excluded. A later analysis removed roughly 590 highly shared, low-generation-probability nucleotide sequences to deal with suspected cross-contamination and a sequencing artifact. In a later analysis, a clonal expansion index for each public chain was calculated from normalized within-repertoire ranks of inferred template counts. In a later analysis, generation probabilities were computed with a VDJ recombination model fitted to out-of-frame rearrangements, and the resulting probabilities were checked against IGoR. In a later analysis, TCR-TCR, TCR-HLA and TCR-CMV co-occurrence was scored with hypergeometric tests, and a repertoire-size bias correction was applied to TCR pairs. To estimate false discovery rates, a later analysis permuted the HLA or CMV assignments 20 times. In a later analysis, co-occurring TCRs were grouped using DBSCAN, and TCRdist sequence similarity was added for clustering within HLA-allele-positive subsets. Co-occurrence clustering excluded repertoires with fewer than 30,000 or more than 120,000 public chains, plus five with anomalous nucleotide sharing. In TCRdb, the immuneACCESS table is reduced to in-frame sequences with V and J assigned. These tables do not hold every clone; where another copy was compared, an unresolved V gene accounts for under half, and the others remain unexplained. Clone size and V and J calls were adopted from that table, with D and trimming inferred from the DNA. Counted in this sample were about 120,000 clones; over 65% of them appeared once. The ten biggest clones cover approximately 10% of the sample.

These data originate in a study of cytomegalovirus exposure and HLA in healthy donors (dated by TCRdb to 2016 to 2017). In the study overall: An earlier analysis of 550 to 700 of the donors reported about 290 Gb of sequence data and 117 million unique TCR beta sequences from approximately 180 million T cells. Using immunosequencing, the study profiled T cell repertoires from around 670 subjects and related those repertoires to cytomegalovirus serostatus. Donor age, sex, ethnicity and CMV serostatus were compiled alongside the repertoire data. A later analysis re-analyzed previously published TCR beta repertoires from about 600 donors and added high-resolution HLA genotyping to study TCR occurrence patterns. Besides the first cohort of around 700 subjects, a separate validation cohort made up of over a hundred different subjects was used. On average, around 240,000 unique TCR beta nucleotide sequences were sequenced per donor among a few hundred genotyped donors of the cohort, with around 19% of those sequences being non-productive. Rather than drawing on any new phenotypic data, the later analysis identified candidate immune exposures from TCR beta sequences and the way those sequences occurred across donors. A later genetic analysis took genome-wide SNP genotypes for about 55% of the 666 donors and used that subset as a discovery cohort. An earlier analysis of several hundred of the donors used high-throughput TCR beta sequencing to judge whether each TCR beta V gene segment behaved as functional or pseudogenic. Of the approximately 400 genotyped donors, 65% to 90% fell in the genetic ancestry cluster associated with self-reported Caucasian donors. Roughly 300 gigabases of sequencing data and roughly 80 million unique TCR sequences made up an early release that covered approximately 620 HLA-typed donors. HLA typing covered class I and class II loci at four-digit resolution. The number of donors typed differed by locus, with about 629-630 for A, B, C, DRB1 and DQB1, around 500 for DQA1, 606 for DPA1, and roughly 450 for DPB1. The study was designed to test whether signatures of past pathogen exposure could be identified by cataloging public T cell receptors. Every discovery cohort repertoire had been produced on one sequencing platform. Four or five DR-DQ haplotypes were handled as single units for association and clustering, since linkage in the cohort was strong. To predict cytomegalovirus infection status, the study combined high-throughput TCR immunosequencing, statistical association of individual TCRs with disease status, and machine learning.

General conclusions and limits of the study: Because HLA typing was missing for some donors at each locus, association tests included only the typed subset. A later genetic analysis associated a missense DCLRE1C variant with V-gene and J-gene trimming of TCR beta chains, and an independent cohort replicated the association. In a later genetic analysis, fewer N-insertions in productive TCRs were reported among donors in an Asian-associated ancestry cluster than the approximately 670-donor mean. When HLA alleles, especially DR and DQ, strongly co-occurred, attributing TCR associations to individual alleles was difficult. A cluster of highly shared sequence variants was judged likely to be a technical artifact of the sequencing pipeline. In a later analysis, some 17,000 TCR beta sequences were associated with specific HLA alleles at a false discovery rate of 0.05. Most TCR sequences were observed very rarely across donors, whereas some public TCRs were present in many individuals. In the study, 150 to 200 TCR beta chains were listed as associated with cytomegalovirus. Because the 87-base-pair reads could not distinguish some IMGT-functional V segments, including TRBV6-2 and TRBV6-3, those segments were excluded. The authors suggested that the approach could potentially be extended to other disease states and immunological phenotypes. A later analysis reported that several top co-occurrence clusters appeared linked to parvovirus B19, influenza, CMV and Epstein-Barr virus. Only TCR beta chains were sequenced in this cohort, and the absence of alpha or paired-chain data limited detectable features. Compared with equally common non-associated chains, HLA-associated TCR beta chains in a later analysis were more clonally expanded and had lower generation probabilities. In an earlier analysis of some 500 of the donors, most TCR beta V segments appeared in productive rearrangements about 87% or about 30% of the time, broadly matching IMGT annotations. A further reported finding was that TCR beta sequences accurately predicted the HLA-A and HLA-B alleles for most subjects in the first cohort. A later analysis found that TCR association rates varied across HLA loci, with DRB1 alleles showing the most associated TCRs and HLA-C alleles the fewest. A later analysis found that most CMV-associated TCR beta chains appeared HLA-restricted, with HLA associations seemingly driven largely by CMV exposure. In vitro tests confirmed that a few of the cytomegalovirus-associated TCR beta chains recognize cytomegalovirus antigens. Sequencing depth was assumed to be roughly uniform across donors in the presence/absence analyses, though that assumption may not hold. Cytomegalovirus status was reported to be diagnosed by the classifier with high specificity and sensitivity in both the original and validation cohorts. Correlated functional status among segregating V segments might be attributable to linkage disequilibrium, but an unknown experimental factor could not be ruled out. Because counts were too low, approximately 18 rarely observed V segments, including chromosome 9 orphons, were excluded from the earlier analysis of fewer than 650 of the donors. Immune exposure information for the cohort was limited to CMV serostatus.

The CDR3 holds 12 amino acids from the cysteine to the phenylalanine. Only the CDR3 part of the read is kept: 36 bases, read in frame from the first base. Deletion took 3 bases off V and 8 bases off J, with a span of 11 bases between the germline ends. From a lookup of the germline V gene, CDR1 and CDR2 are SQVTM and ANQGSEA. The sample was PBMCs. This sequence was found in a woman aged 45-60 years in good health and CMV-seropositive. This sequence uses TRBV29-1 and TRBJ2-1, and TRBD1 may be the D gene, going by 7 matching bases. The bases read TGCAGCGTTGAGGAGGGACAGCATGAGCAGTTCTTC. This gives the protein CSVEEGQHEQFF.